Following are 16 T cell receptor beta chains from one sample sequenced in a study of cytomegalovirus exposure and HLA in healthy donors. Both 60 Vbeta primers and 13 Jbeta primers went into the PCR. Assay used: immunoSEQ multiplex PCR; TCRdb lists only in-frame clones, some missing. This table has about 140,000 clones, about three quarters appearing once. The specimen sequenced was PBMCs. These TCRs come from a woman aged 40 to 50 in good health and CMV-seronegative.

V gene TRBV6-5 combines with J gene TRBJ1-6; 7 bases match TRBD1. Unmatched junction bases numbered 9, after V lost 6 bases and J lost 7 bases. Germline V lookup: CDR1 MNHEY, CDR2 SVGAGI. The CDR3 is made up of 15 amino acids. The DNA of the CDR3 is TGTGCCAGCAGGACCGGGACAGCCTTAAATTCACCCCTCCACTTT. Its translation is CASRTGTALNSPLHF.

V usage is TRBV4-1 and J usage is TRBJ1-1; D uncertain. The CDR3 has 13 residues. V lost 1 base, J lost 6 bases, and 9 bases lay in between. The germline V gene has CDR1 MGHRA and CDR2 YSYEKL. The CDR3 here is CASSQAAAAEAFF. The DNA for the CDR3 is TGCGCCAGCAGCCAAGCTGCAGCGGCTGAAGCTTTCTTT.

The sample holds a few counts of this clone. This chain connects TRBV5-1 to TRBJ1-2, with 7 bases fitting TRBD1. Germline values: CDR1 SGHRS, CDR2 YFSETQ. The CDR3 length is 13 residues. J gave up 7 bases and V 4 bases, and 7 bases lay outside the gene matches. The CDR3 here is CASSLLDRTGYTF. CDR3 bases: TGCGCCAGCAGCCTCCTGGACAGGACTGGCTACACCTTC. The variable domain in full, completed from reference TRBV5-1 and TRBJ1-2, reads KAGVTQTPRYLIKTRGQQVTLSCSPISGHRSVSWYQQTPGQGLQFLFEYFSETQRNKGNFPGRFSGRQFSNSRSEMNVSTLELGDSALYLCASSLLDRTGYTFGSGTRLTVV.

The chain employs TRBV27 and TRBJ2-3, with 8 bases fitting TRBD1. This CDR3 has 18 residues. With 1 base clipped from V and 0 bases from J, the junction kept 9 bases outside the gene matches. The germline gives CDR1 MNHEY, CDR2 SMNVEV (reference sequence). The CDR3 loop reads CASSLWTGRSGSTDTQYF. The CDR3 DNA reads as TGTGCCAGCAGTTTATGGACAGGGAGGTCGGGTAGCACAGATACGCAGTATTTT.

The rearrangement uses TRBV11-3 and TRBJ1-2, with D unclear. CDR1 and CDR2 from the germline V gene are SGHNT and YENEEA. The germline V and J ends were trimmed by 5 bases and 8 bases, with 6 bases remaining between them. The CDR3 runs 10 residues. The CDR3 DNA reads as TGTGCCAGCAGCCCCCGGGGCTACACCTTC. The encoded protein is CASSPRGYTF. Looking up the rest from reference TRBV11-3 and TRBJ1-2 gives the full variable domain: EAGVVQSPRYKIIEKKQPVAFWCNPISGHNTLYWYLQNLGQGPELLIRYENEEAVDDSQLPKDRFSAERLKGVDSTLKIQPAELGDSAVYLCASSPRGYTFGSGTRLTVV.

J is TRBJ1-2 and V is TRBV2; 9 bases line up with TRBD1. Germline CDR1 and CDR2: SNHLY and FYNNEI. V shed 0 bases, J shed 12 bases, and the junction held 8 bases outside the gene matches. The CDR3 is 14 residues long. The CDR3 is CASSEAWGTGYNTF. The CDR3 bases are TGTGCCAGCAGTGAAGCTTGGGGGACAGGGTATAACACCTTC.

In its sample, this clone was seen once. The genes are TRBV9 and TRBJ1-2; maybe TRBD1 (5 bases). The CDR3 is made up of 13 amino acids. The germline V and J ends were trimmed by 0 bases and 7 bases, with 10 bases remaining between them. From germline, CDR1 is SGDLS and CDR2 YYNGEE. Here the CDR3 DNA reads TGTGCCAGCAGCGTAGCAGGGTCGCGTGGCTACACCTTC. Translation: CASSVAGSRGYTF.

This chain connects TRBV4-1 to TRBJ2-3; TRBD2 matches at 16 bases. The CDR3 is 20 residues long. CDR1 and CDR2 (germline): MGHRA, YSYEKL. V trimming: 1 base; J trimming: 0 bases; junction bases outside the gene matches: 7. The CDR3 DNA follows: TGCGCCAGCAGCCAAGGATGGGGACTAGCGGGGGGGCATAGCACAGATACGCAGTATTTT. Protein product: CASSQGWGLAGGHSTDTQYF.

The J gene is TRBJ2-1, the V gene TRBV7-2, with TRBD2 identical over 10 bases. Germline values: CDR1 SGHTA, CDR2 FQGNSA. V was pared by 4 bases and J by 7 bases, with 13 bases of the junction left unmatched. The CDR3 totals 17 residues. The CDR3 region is CASSYPRSGGASNEQFF. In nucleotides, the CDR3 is TGTGCCAGCAGCTACCCTAGGAGCGGGGGGGCTAGTAATGAGCAGTTCTTC.

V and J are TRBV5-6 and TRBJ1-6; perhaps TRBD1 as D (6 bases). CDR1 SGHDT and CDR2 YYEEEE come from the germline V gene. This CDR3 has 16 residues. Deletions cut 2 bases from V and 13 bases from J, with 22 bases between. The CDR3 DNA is TGTGCCAGCAGCTTAGGGGACATAACAGGCGAGGGTCCCCTCCACTTT. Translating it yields CASSLGDITGEGPLHF.

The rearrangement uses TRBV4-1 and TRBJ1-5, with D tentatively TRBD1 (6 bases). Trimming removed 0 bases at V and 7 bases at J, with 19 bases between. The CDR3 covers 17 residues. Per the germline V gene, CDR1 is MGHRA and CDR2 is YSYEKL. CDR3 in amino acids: CASSQDRSGGALQPQHF. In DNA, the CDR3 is TGCGCCAGCAGCCAAGATAGAAGTGGGGGGGCTCTCCAGCCCCAGCATTTT.

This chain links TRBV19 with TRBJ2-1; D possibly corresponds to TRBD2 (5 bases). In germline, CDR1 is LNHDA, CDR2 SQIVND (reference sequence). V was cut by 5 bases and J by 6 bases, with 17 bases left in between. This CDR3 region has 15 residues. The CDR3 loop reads CASSPGITEINEQFF. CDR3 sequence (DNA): TGTGCCAGTAGTCCCGGGATCACTGAGATCAATGAGCAGTTCTTC.

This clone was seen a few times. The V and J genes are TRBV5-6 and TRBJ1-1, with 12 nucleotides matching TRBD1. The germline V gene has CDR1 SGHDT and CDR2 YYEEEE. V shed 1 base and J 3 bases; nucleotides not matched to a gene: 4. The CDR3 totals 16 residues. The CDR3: CASSLRGQGADTEAFF. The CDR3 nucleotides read TGTGCCAGCAGCTTGAGGGGACAGGGGGCCGACACTGAAGCTTTCTTT.

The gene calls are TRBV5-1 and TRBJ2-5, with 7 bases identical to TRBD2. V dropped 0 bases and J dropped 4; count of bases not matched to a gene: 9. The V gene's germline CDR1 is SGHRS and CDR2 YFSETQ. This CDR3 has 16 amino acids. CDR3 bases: TGCGCCAGCAGCTTGGGTGTTGGTAGCGGGTCAGAGACCCAGTACTTC. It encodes CASSLGVGSGSETQYF. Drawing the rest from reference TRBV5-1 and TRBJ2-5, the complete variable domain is KAGVTQTPRYLIKTRGQQVTLSCSPISGHRSVSWYQQTPGQGLQFLFEYFSETQRNKGNFPGRFSGRQFSNSRSEMNVSTLELGDSALYLCASSLGVGSGSETQYFGPGTRLLVL.

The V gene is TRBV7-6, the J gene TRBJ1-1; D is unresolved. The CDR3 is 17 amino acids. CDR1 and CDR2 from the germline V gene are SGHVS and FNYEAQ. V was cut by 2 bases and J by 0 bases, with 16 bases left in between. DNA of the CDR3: TGTGCCAGCAGCTTATACGCCTTGTCTAAATTGAACACTGAAGCTTTCTTT. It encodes CASSLYALSKLNTEAFF.

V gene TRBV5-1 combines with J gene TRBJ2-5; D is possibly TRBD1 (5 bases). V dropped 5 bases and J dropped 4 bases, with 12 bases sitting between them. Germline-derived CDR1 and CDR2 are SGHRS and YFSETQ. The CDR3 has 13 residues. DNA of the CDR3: TGCGCCAGCAGGGTTGCTACAGGAGAGACCCAGTACTTC. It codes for CASRVATGETQYF.